The 26 T cell receptor beta chains below were found in one sample sequenced in a study of control samples from healthy donors and cancer patients. Repertoires were generated with immunoSEQ multiplex PCR, while TCRdb's copy carries only in-frame clones and drops some. Here the sample spans some 150,000 clones, approximately 94% being singletons. Source material: blood. These receptors were collected from a man aged 40-55 years in good health.

The V call is TRBV19, the J call TRBJ2-2; TRBD2 matches at 10 bases. The CDR3 covers 19 residues. The germline V gene has CDR1 LNHDA and CDR2 SQIVND (reference sequence). V trimming: 5 bases; J trimming: 1 base; junction bases outside the gene matches: 13. The CDR3 sequence is CASSFNPAGGPENTGELFF. CDR3 DNA sequence: TGTGCCAGTAGTTTCAATCCAGCGGGAGGGCCGGAGAACACCGGGGAGCTGTTTTTT.

J is TRBJ2-7 and V is TRBV6-6, with 7 bases matching TRBD1. The CDR3 runs to 16 residues. J lost 1 base, V lost 6 bases, and 12 bases had no gene match. CDR1 and CDR2 (germline): MNHNY, SVGAGI (reference sequence). CDR3 in amino acids: CASRGNFGTDSYEQYF. The CDR3, as DNA: TGTGCCAGCAGAGGAAATTTCGGGACAGATTCCTACGAGCAGTACTTC.

The J gene is TRBJ2-1, the V gene TRBV24-1; TRBD1 is a possible D gene (6 bases). The CDR3 sequence is 15 residues long. The germline V gene has CDR1 KGHDR and CDR2 SFDVKD. The germline V and J ends were trimmed by 1 base and 1 base, with 7 bases remaining between them. The CDR3 DNA sequence: TGTGCCACCAGTGATTTAGGGGGTTCCTACAATGAGCAGTTCTTC. It translates to CATSDLGGSYNEQFF.

The chain joins TRBV9 to TRBJ1-5; TRBD1 might be the D (5 bases). Trimming removed 0 bases from V and 4 bases from J, with 11 bases in between. The CDR3 spans 15 residues. Germline CDR1 and CDR2: SGDLS and YYNGEE. Here the CDR3 reads CASSVGGQRNQPQHF. CDR3 nucleotides: TGTGCCAGCAGCGTAGGGGGCCAGAGGAATCAGCCCCAGCATTTT.

The chain has TRBV5-1 and TRBJ1-2; 7 bases fit TRBD1. The CDR3 covers 13 residues. The germline V gene encodes CDR1 SGHRS and CDR2 YFSETQ. Losses at the gene ends were 4 bases for V and 4 bases for J; bases not matched to a gene: 4. CDR3 coding DNA: TGCGCCAGCAGCAGAGACAGGGCCTATGGCTACACCTTC. Encoded protein: CASSRDRAYGYTF.

This chain connects TRBV12-3 or TRBV12-4 to TRBJ1-2; D is undetermined. The CDR3 covers 11 residues. V dropped 1 base and J dropped 8 bases, with 5 bases sitting between them. In DNA form, the CDR3 reads TGTGCCAGCAGTTTAGTTGGCGGCTACACCTTC. Amino acids: CASSLVGGYTF.

The rearrangement joins TRBV7-2 to TRBJ2-5; TRBD2 might be the D (6 bases). Trimming cost V 1 base and J 13 bases, with 22 bases left between them. The CDR3 runs to 15 residues. Germline V lookup: CDR1 SGHTA, CDR2 FQGNSA. CDR3 amino acids: CASSLGLASSISGYF. CDR3 DNA: TGTGCCAGCAGCTTAGGTCTAGCGAGCTCGATCTCGGGGTACTTC.

Only one count was recorded for this clone. J is TRBJ2-2 and V is TRBV10-3; D could derive from TRBD1 or TRBD2 (7 bases each). Germline lookup yields CDR1 ENHRY and CDR2 SYGVKD. The CDR3 length is 15 residues. Trimming cost V 8 bases and J 4 bases, with 17 bases left between them. The CDR3 region is CAISQGGGSTGELFF. CDR3 DNA sequence: TGTGCCATCTCCCAGGGGGGGGGCAGCACCGGGGAGCTGTTTTTT.

V and J are TRBV12-5 and TRBJ2-1; a weak D match, TRBD1 (6 bases). V lost 1 base and J 8 bases, leaving 18 bases between the germline ends. CDR1 LGHNT and CDR2 FRNRAP come from the germline V gene. The CDR3 sequence is 16 residues long. The CDR3 DNA reads as TGTGCTAGTGGTTTGGGGGCTGCAGGGGTATGGCATGAGCAGTTCTTC. Translated: CASGLGAAGVWHEQFF.

The V and J genes are TRBV10-3 and TRBJ1-2; the match to TRBD1 covers 9 bases. After removal of 0 bases from V and 0 bases from J, the junction contained 17 bases not matched to a gene. There are 21 residues in the CDR3. CDR1 is ENHRY and CDR2 is SYGVKD in the germline V gene. CDR3 sequence reads: CAISESPSGGDRDETNYGYTF. The CDR3 nucleotides read TGTGCCATCAGTGAGTCGCCATCAGGAGGGGACAGGGATGAGACTAACTATGGCTACACCTTC.

The chain recombines TRBV6-5 with TRBJ2-1, with TRBD2 identical over 9 bases. CDR3 length: 13 amino acids. Per germline, CDR1 MNHEY and CDR2 SVGAGI. The J segment lost 13 bases and the V segment lost 8 bases, leaving 12 bases of the junction unmatched. Here the CDR3 reads CASSSSPSGDQFF. Written as DNA, the CDR3 is TGTGCCAGCTCTTCTTCCCCTAGCGGGGACCAGTTCTTC.

The V and J genes are TRBV30 and TRBJ1-2, with D uncertain. V shed 5 bases and J shed 5 bases, with 15 bases lying between them. The CDR3 totals 13 residues. From germline, CDR1 is GTSNPN and CDR2 SVGIG (reference sequence). The chain's CDR3 is CAWPRGLVYGYTF. CDR3 sequence (DNA): TGTGCCTGGCCCCGAGGACTCGTTTATGGCTACACCTTC.

The chain uses TRBV24-1 and TRBJ2-5; D might be TRBD1 or TRBD2, each matching 5 bases. V was clipped by 4 bases and J by 1 base, with 9 bases between them. The CDR3 runs to 14 residues. The V gene's germline CDR1 is KGHDR and CDR2 SFDVKD. The CDR3 DNA is TGTGCCACCAGTGAGGGTGGGGGCCAAGAGACCCAGTACTTC. It specifies CATSEGGGQETQYF.

The CDR3 is CASSEGNTLNQPQHF. As DNA, the CDR3 is TGTGCCAGCAGTGAAGGAAACACCCTAAATCAGCCCCAGCATTTT. The chain uses TRBV2 and TRBJ1-5; D not resolved. Between the trimmed V and J ends, which lost 1 base and 4 bases, there was a span of 11 bases. The CDR3 has 15 residues. Germline V CDR1 and CDR2: SNHLY, FYNNEI.

V is TRBV2 and J is TRBJ2-7, with no clear D. The CDR3 spans 12 residues. Germline CDR1 is SNHLY and CDR2 is FYNNEI. V lost 6 bases and J lost 3, with 9 bases in between. Here the CDR3 DNA reads TGTGCCAGCAGCCGAACAGACTACGAGCAGTACTTC. As protein: CASSRTDYEQYF.

In this sample, this clone turned up many times. V usage is TRBV28 and J usage is TRBJ2-7, with 9 bases identical to TRBD2. Looked up from germline, CDR1 is MDHEN and CDR2 is SYDVKM. Trimming at V came to 3 bases and at J to 5 bases, leaving 5 bases not matched to a gene. There are 14 residues in the CDR3. CDR3 in DNA: TGTGCCAGCAGTTTGTCTAGCGGGGTTGACGAGCAGTACTTC. Its translation: CASSLSSGVDEQYF.

The J gene is TRBJ1-2, the V gene TRBV29-1, with 12 bases lining up with TRBD1. Germline trimming cut 3 bases from V and 7 bases from J; bases unmatched to any gene: 3. The CDR3 is made up of 13 amino acids. Germline V CDR1 and CDR2: SQVTM, ANQGSEA. The CDR3 DNA reads as TGCAGCGTTGAGGGACAGGGGGCGGCTGGCTACACCTTC. Protein product: CSVEGQGAAGYTF.

The chain employs TRBV28 and TRBJ2-1; TRBD1 matches 11 bases. The CDR3 length is 15 residues. J was trimmed by 8 bases and V by 6 bases; bases with no gene match: 9. Germline CDR1 MDHEN, CDR2 SYDVKM. Written as DNA, the CDR3 is TGTGCCAGCAGCCGCGGGACAGGGGGGAGCGATGAGCAGTTCTTC. This gives the protein CASSRGTGGSDEQFF. The full variable domain, in which reference TRBV28 and TRBJ2-1 provide the parts outside the CDR3, is DVKVTQSSRYLVKRTGEKVFLECVQDMDHENMFWYRQDPGLGLRLIYFSYDVKMKEKGDIPEGYSVSREKKERFSLILESASTNQTSMYLCASSRGTGGSDEQFFGPGTRLTVL.

The CDR3 region is CASSPPGTPGEKLFF. DNA for the CDR3: TGTGCCAGCTCACCCCCCGGGACACCAGGAGAAAAACTGTTTTTT. The genes are TRBV18 and TRBJ1-4; weak D call: TRBD1 (6 bases). Trimming stripped 3 bases from V and 8 bases from J, with 16 bases between. This CDR3 is 15 amino acids long. CDR1 KGHSH and CDR2 LQKENI come from the germline V gene.

The chain uses TRBV3-1 (or the pseudogene TRBV3-2) and TRBJ2-7, with D hard to call. The CDR3 is 16 residues long. Trimming took off 1 base at V and 5 bases at J, with 18 bases between the two ends. CDR1 and CDR2 (germline): LGHDT, YNNKEL (reference sequence). CDR3 loop: CASSQVLERWIHEQYF. The DNA for the CDR3 is TGTGCCAGCAGCCAAGTCTTGGAGAGGTGGATTCACGAGCAGTACTTC.

The chain joins TRBV2 to TRBJ1-5; D call uncertain. Looked up from germline, CDR1 is SNHLY and CDR2 is FYNNEI. Trimming cost V 6 bases and J 3 bases, with 6 bases left between them. The CDR3 totals 12 residues. The CDR3: CASRRDNQPQHF. The CDR3 region has the DNA TGTGCCAGCAGGAGGGACAATCAGCCCCAGCATTTT.

The rearrangement links TRBV5-6 to TRBJ2-7; 8 nucleotides align to TRBD2. The CDR3 sequence is 15 residues long. The trim removed 7 bases at V and 6 bases at J, leaving 15 bases unmatched. CDR1 is SGHDT and CDR2 is YYEEEE in the germline V gene. CDR3 coding DNA: TGTGCCAGCTCCGGCGGGGGGCAGGGAAAACTCGAGCAGTACTTC. Its translation: CASSGGGQGKLEQYF.

The V and J genes are TRBV7-9 and TRBJ1-5, with a weak D call TRBD1 (6 bases). The CDR3 sequence is 12 residues long. From germline, CDR1 is SEHNR and CDR2 FQNEAQ (reference sequence). V dropped 6 bases and J dropped 5 bases, with 8 bases sitting between them. The CDR3: CASSTGYQPQHF. The CDR3 bases are TGTGCCAGCAGTACAGGGTATCAGCCCCAGCATTTT.

The chain uses TRBV5-4 and TRBJ1-1; D gene ambiguous. The CDR3 has 15 amino acids. Trimming took off 4 bases at V and 1 base at J, with 14 bases between the two ends. The germline V gene has CDR1 SGHNT and CDR2 YYREEE (reference sequence). The CDR3 is CASSQPTGKNTEAFF. CDR3 bases: TGTGCCAGCAGCCAGCCGACGGGAAAGAACACTGAAGCTTTCTTT.

The chain carries TRBV6-6 and TRBJ1-1; weak D call: TRBD1 (5 bases). CDR3 size: 13 residues. Germline V gene data show CDR1 as MNHNY and CDR2 as SVGAGI (reference sequence). Trimming cost V 6 bases and J 5 bases, with 13 bases left between them. CDR3 in DNA: TGTGCCAGCAGAGGGGAGGGACGGACTGAAGCTTTCTTT. Translation gives CASRGEGRTEAFF.

This chain uses TRBV7-9 with TRBJ1-5; D gene ambiguous. V was pared by 3 bases and J by 3 bases, with 9 bases between. Germline V gives CDR1 SEHNR, CDR2 FQNEAQ (reference sequence). The CDR3 covers 14 residues. CDR3 loop: CASSLNGFNQPQHF. The CDR3, as DNA: TGTGCCAGCAGCTTGAACGGGTTCAATCAGCCCCAGCATTTT. Full variable domain (outside the CDR3, taken from reference TRBV7-9 and TRBJ1-5): DTGVSQNPRHKITKRGQNVTFRCDPISEHNRLYWYRQTLGQGPEFLTYFQNEAQLEKSRLLSDRFSAERPKGSFSTLEIQRTEQGDSAMYLCASSLNGFNQPQHFGDGTRLSIL.